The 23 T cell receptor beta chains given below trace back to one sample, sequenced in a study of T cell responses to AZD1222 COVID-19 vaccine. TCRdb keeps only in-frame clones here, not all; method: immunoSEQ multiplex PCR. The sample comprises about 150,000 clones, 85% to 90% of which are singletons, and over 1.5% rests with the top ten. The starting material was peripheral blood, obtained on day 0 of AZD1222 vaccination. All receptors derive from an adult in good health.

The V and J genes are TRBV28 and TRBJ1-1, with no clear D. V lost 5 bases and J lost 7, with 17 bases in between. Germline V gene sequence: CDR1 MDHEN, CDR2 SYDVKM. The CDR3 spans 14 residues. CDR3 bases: TGTGCCAGCAGTGTGACCGAGTCTATGGGTGAAGCTTTCTTT. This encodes CASSVTESMGEAFF.

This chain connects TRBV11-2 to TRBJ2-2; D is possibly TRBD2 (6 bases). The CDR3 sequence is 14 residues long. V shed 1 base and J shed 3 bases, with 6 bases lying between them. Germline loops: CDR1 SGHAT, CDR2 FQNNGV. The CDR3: CASSLGDYTGELFF. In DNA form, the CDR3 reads TGTGCCAGCAGCTTAGGGGACTACACCGGGGAGCTGTTTTTT.

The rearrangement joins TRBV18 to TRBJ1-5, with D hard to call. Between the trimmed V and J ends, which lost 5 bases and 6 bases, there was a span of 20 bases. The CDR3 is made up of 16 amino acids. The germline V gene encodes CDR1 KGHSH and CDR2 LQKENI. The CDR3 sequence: CASSYGPPDPLQPQHF. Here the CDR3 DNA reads TGTGCCAGCTCATACGGACCGCCCGACCCCCTTCAGCCCCAGCATTTT.

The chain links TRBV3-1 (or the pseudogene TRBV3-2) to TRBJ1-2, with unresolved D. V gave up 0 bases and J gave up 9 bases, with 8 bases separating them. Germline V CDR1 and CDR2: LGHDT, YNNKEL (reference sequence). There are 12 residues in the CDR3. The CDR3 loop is CASSQDRHSYTF. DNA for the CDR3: TGTGCCAGCAGCCAAGATCGGCACAGCTACACCTTC.

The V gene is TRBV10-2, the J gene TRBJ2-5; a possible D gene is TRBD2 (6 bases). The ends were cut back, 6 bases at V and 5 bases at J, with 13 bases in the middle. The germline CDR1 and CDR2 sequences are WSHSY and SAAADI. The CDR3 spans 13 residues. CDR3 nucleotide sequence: TGCGCCAGCAGGGGGGGAGGTTTGGAGACCCAGTACTTC. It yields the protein CASRGGGLETQYF.

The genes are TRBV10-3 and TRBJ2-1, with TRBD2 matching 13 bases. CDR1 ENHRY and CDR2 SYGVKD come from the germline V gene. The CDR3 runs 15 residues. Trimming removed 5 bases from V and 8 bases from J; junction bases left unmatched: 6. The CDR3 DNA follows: TGTGCCATCAGTCCAGGACTAGCGGGAGACGATGAGCAGTTCTTC. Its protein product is CAISPGLAGDDEQFF.

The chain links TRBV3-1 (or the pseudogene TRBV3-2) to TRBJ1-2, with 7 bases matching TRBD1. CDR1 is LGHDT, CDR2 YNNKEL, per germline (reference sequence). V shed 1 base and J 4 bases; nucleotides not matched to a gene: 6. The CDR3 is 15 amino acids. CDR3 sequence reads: CASSQAGQLVYGYTF. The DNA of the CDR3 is TGTGCCAGCAGCCAAGCGGGACAGTTGGTCTATGGCTACACCTTC.

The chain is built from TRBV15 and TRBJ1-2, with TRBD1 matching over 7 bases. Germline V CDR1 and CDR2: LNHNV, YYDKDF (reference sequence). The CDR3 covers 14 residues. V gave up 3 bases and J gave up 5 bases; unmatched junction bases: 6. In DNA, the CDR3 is TGTGCCACCAGCAGCGACAGGGTGAGATATGGCTACACCTTC. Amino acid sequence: CATSSDRVRYGYTF.

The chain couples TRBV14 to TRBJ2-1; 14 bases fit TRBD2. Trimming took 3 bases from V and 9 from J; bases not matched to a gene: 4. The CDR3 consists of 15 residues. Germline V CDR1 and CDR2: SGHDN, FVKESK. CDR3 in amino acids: CASSQRTSGRIEQFF. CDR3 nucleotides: TGTGCCAGCAGCCAGCGGACTAGCGGGAGGATTGAGCAGTTCTTC.

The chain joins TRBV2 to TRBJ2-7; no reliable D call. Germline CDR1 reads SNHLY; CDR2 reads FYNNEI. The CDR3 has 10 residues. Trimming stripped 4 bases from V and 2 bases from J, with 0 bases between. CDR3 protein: CASSAYEQYF. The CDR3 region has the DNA TGTGCCAGCAGTGCCTACGAGCAGTACTTC.

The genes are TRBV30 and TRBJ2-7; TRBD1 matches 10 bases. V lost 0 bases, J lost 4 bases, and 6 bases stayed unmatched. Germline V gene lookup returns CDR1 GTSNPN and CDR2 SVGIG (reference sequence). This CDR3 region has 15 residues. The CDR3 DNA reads TGTGCCTGGAGTGTGGGACAGGGGACAGCTTACGAGCAGTACTTC. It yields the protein CAWSVGQGTAYEQYF.

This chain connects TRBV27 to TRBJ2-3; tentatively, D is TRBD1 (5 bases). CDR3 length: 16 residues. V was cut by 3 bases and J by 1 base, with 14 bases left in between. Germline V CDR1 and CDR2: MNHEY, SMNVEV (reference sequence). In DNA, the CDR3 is TGTGCCAGCAGTTTCAGGGCCTTAGCACGCACAGATACGCAGTATTTT. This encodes CASSFRALARTDTQYF.

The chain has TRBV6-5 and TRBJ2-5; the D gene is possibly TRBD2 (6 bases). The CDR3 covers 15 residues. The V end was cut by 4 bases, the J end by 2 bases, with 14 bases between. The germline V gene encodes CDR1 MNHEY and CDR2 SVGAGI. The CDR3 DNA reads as TGTGCCAGCAGTTCCCGCTGGGACTCTCAAGAGACCCAGTACTTC. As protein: CASSSRWDSQETQYF.

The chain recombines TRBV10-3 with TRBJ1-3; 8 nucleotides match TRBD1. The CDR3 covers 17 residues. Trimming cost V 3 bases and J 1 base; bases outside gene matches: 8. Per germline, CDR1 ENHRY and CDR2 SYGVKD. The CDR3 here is CAISEWTGIASGNTIYF. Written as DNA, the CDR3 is TGTGCCATCAGTGAATGGACAGGGATCGCGTCTGGAAACACCATATATTTT.

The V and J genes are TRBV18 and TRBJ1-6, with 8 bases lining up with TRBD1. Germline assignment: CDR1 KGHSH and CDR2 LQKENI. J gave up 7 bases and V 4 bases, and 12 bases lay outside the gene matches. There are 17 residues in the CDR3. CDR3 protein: CASSQDRAAFLNSPLHF. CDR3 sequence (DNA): TGTGCCAGCTCACAGGACAGGGCCGCATTCCTGAATTCACCCCTCCACTTT. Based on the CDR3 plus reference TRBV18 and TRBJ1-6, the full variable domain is NAGVMQNPRHLVRRRGQEARLRCSPMKGHSHVYWYRQLPEEGLKFMVYLQKENIIDESGMPKERFSAEFPKEGPSILRIQQVVRGDSAAYFCASSQDRAAFLNSPLHFGNGTRLTVT.

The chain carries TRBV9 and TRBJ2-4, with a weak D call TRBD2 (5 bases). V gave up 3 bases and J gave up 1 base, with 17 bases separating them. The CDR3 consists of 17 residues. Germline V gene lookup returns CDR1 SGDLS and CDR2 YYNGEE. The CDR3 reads CASSAEISVAAKNIQYF. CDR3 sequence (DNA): TGTGCCAGCAGCGCCGAAATATCTGTAGCGGCCAAAAACATTCAGTACTTC.

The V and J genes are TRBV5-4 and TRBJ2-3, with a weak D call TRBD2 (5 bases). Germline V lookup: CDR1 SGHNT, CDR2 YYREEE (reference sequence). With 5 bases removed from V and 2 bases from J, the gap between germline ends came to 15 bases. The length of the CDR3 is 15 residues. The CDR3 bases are TGTGCCAGCAGGACCGGACTGGCTGACACAGATACGCAGTATTTT. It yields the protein CASRTGLADTDTQYF.

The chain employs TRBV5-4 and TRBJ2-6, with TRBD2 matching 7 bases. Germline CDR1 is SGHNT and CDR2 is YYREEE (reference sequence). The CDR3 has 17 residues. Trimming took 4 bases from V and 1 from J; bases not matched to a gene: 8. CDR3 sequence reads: CASSPGTIRSGANVLTF. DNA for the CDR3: TGTGCCAGCAGCCCGGGGACTATTCGTTCTGGGGCCAACGTCCTGACTTTC. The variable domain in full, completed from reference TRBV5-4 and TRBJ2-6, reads ETGVTQSPTHLIKTRGQQVTLRCSSQSGHNTVSWYQQALGQGPQFIFQYYREEENGRGNFPPRFSGLQFPNYSSELNVNALELDDSALYLCASSPGTIRSGANVLTFGAGSRLTVL.

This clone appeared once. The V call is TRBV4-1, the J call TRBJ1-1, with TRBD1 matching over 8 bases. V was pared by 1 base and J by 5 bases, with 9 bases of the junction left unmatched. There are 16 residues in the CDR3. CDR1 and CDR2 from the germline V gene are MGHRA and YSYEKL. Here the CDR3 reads CASSQGWARGRTEAFF. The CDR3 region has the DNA TGCGCCAGCAGCCAAGGATGGGCCAGGGGGCGTACTGAAGCTTTCTTT.

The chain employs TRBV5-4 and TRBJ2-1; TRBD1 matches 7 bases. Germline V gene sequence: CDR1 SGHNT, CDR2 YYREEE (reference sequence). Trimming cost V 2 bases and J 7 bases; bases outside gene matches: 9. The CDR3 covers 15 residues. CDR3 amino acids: CASSLDRAMGNEQFF. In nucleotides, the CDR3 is TGTGCCAGCAGCTTAGACAGGGCCATGGGGAATGAGCAGTTCTTC.

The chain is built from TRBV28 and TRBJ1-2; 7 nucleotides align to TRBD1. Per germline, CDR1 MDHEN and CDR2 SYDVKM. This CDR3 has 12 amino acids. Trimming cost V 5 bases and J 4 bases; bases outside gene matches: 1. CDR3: CASSGTAYGYTF. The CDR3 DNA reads TGTGCCAGCAGTGGGACAGCCTATGGCTACACCTTC.

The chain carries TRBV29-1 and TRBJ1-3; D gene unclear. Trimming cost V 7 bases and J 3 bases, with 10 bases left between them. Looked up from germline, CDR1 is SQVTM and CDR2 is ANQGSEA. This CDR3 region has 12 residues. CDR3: CSGLTGGNTIYF. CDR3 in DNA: TGCAGCGGGCTTACTGGTGGAAACACCATATATTTT.

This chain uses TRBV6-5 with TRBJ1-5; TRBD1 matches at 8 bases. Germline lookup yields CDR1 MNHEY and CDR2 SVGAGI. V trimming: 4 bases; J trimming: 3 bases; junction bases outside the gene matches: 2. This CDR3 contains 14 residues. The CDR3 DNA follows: TGTGCCAGCAGTTTGGACAGGGACAATCAGCCCCAGCATTTT. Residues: CASSLDRDNQPQHF.